The T cell receptor (beta chain) described here comes from a study of shared clonotypes between healthy human individuals. Findings of the study overall: Depth of sequencing was expected to influence donor clonotype sharing.

TCRdb keeps only in-frame clones here, not all; method: immunoSEQ multiplex PCR. The table has 2 million to 2.5 million clones, 80% to 95% seen once; the top ten hold approximately 0.35%. Comment on this clone: Its antigen is unidentified.

HIV-negative, healthy adults without recent acute infections or vaccinations were the donors. Every contributor of samples was a Caucasian grown-up residing in Nashville, Tennessee. CD4+ cells yielded CD45RA+ naive and CD45RA-negative memory subsets. The CDR3 sequence is 11 residues long. Germline-derived CDR1 and CDR2 are MGHDK and SYGVNS. V was cut by 3 bases and J by 7 bases, with 6 bases left in between. Source material: naive CD4+ T cells from PBMCs. The subset was: CD45RA+ positively selected. The J gene is TRBJ2-5, the V gene TRBV25-1; D unclear. This TCR was recovered from a man aged 18-30 years in good health. Some clones in this sample may be carry-over from other donors' samples. The CDR3 is CASSDRATQYF. In nucleotides, the CDR3 is TGTGCCAGCAGTGATAGGGCGACCCAGTACTTC.